A single sample is the source of the 11 T cell receptor beta chains below, sequenced in a study of blood T cell repertoires in COVID-19. Sequencing was performed with immunoSEQ multiplex PCR; in TCRdb, only in-frame clones are kept and a portion is missing. The sample records roughly 120,000 clones, around 90% being singletons. Sequencing input: peripheral blood. All receptors come from a woman between 45 and 60 years old with active or convalescent COVID-19.

V usage is TRBV6-2 or TRBV6-3 and J usage is TRBJ2-2; TRBD1 agrees at 10 bases. The CDR3 loop spans 15 amino acids. Germline lookup yields CDR1 MNHEY and CDR2 SVGEGT. Trimming took 6 bases from V and 7 from J; bases not matched to a gene: 8. CDR3 bases: TGTGCCAGCAGCCCGGGACAGGGGAGTCGCGGGGAGCTGTTTTTT. This codes for CASSPGQGSRGELFF.

V is TRBV15 and J is TRBJ1-1, with 7 bases lining up with TRBD1. Per the germline V gene, CDR1 is LNHNV and CDR2 is YYDKDF (reference sequence). The CDR3 contains 14 residues. The V and J ends lost 0 bases and 8 bases, in that order; junction bases with no gene match: 6. CDR3 in DNA: TGTGCCACCAGCAGAGAGGGGACAGATAACGAAGCTTTCTTT. Its protein is CATSREGTDNEAFF.

The chain employs TRBV5-1 and TRBJ2-7; TRBD1 matches 10 bases. The CDR3 loop spans 13 amino acids. Germline V gives CDR1 SGHRS, CDR2 YFSETQ. The ends lost 3 bases at V and 6 bases at J; junction bases unmatched: 3. The CDR3 nucleotides read TGCGCCAGCAGCTGGGGACAGGGGCTCGAGCAGTACTTC. This codes for CASSWGQGLEQYF.

The CDR3: CASSRDRGETQYF. In DNA form, the CDR3 reads TGTGCCAGCAGCCGAGACAGGGGCGAGACCCAGTACTTC. The chain has TRBV7-2 and TRBJ2-5; 8 nucleotides match TRBD1. Germline V gene lookup returns CDR1 SGHTA and CDR2 FQGNSA. The CDR3 has 13 amino acids. The junction had 4 bases not matched to a gene; V was cut back by 5 bases and J by 5 bases.

This chain uses TRBV7-9 with TRBJ2-7; a possible D gene is TRBD2 (6 bases). This CDR3 comprises 15 residues. From germline, CDR1 is SEHNR and CDR2 FQNEAQ (reference sequence). V gave up 1 base and J gave up 3 bases, with 13 bases separating them. CDR3 protein: CASSLEGRRVYEQYF. CDR3 sequence (DNA): TGTGCCAGCAGCTTAGAGGGAAGGAGGGTCTACGAGCAGTACTTC. Based on the CDR3 plus reference TRBV7-9 and TRBJ2-7, the full variable domain is DTGVSQNPRHKITKRGQNVTFRCDPISEHNRLYWYRQTLGQGPEFLTYFQNEAQLEKSRLLSDRFSAERPKGSFSTLEIQRTEQGDSAMYLCASSLEGRRVYEQYFGPGTRLTVT.

This chain joins TRBV19 and TRBJ2-5; TRBD2 agrees at 7 bases. This CDR3 has 14 amino acids. The germline CDR1 and CDR2 sequences are LNHDA and SQIVND (reference sequence). V lost 5 bases and J lost 4; bases outside the gene matches: 7. In nucleotides, the CDR3 is TGTGCCAGTAGTGATGGGGGAGGGCTAGAGACCCAGTACTTC. Translation gives CASSDGGGLETQYF. Full variable domain (outside the CDR3, taken from reference TRBV19 and TRBJ2-5): DGGITQSPKYLFRKEGQNVTLSCEQNLNHDAMYWYRQDPGQGLRLIYYSQIVNDFQKGDIAEGYSVSREKKESFPLTVTSAQKNPTAFYLCASSDGGGLETQYFGPGTRLLVL.

The chain combines TRBV28 with TRBJ2-7, with unresolved D. Trimming shortened V by 5 bases and J by 7 bases, and 9 bases separated the two germline ends. The CDR3 length is 11 residues. The germline gives CDR1 MDHEN, CDR2 SYDVKM. The CDR3 spells CASSRLREQYF. The CDR3, as DNA: TGTGCCAGCAGTCGCCTGAGGGAGCAGTACTTC.

This sequence joins TRBV11-2 and TRBJ1-4; the D gene is possibly TRBD1 (5 bases). CDR3 length equals 16 residues. V was clipped by 1 base and J by 8 bases, with 17 bases between them. CDR1 is SGHAT and CDR2 is FQNNGV in the germline V gene. This CDR3 is CASSLVRAGKREKLFF. The CDR3 DNA reads as TGTGCCAGCAGCTTAGTAAGGGCAGGGAAGAGAGAAAAACTGTTTTTT. The whole variable domain, filled in from reference TRBV11-2 and TRBJ1-4, reads EAGVAQSPRYKIIEKRQSVAFWCNPISGHATLYWYQQILGQGPKLLIQFQNNGVVDDSQLPKDRFSAERLKGVDSTLKIQPAKLEDSAVYLCASSLVRAGKREKLFFGSGTQLSVL.

This sequence joins TRBV3-1 (or the pseudogene TRBV3-2) and TRBJ2-2, with D perhaps TRBD2 (6 bases). Trimming shortened V by 5 bases and J by 7 bases, and 14 bases separated the two germline ends. Germline CDR1 reads LGHDT; CDR2 reads YNNKEL (reference sequence). The CDR3 is 14 residues long. The CDR3 loop is CASSLTSGGGELFF. The DNA for the CDR3 is TGTGCCAGCAGCTTGACTAGTGGTGGCGGGGAGCTGTTTTTT.

The V and J genes are TRBV7-9 and TRBJ2-7; TRBD2 might be the D (6 bases). The ends were cut back, 5 bases at V and 5 bases at J, with 13 bases in the middle. CDR1 and CDR2 (germline): SEHNR, FQNEAQ (reference sequence). The CDR3 is 13 residues long. CDR3 protein: CASSPGGDHEQYF. The CDR3 bases are TGTGCCAGCAGCCCCGGCGGGGACCACGAGCAGTACTTC.

DNA of the CDR3: TGTGCCAGCAGCCAAGTTTTAAGTAGCGGGAAAACGCAGTACTTC. Translating gives CASSQVLSSGKTQYF. V is TRBV14 and J is TRBJ2-7; 8 bases are shared with TRBD2. Germline V CDR1 and CDR2: SGHDN, FVKESK. V lost 1 base, J lost 9 bases, and 11 bases stayed unmatched. This CDR3 is built from 15 residues.